This note documents a single T cell receptor beta chain sequence. Its antigen is not known. V was clipped by 6 bases and J by 1 base; unmatched bases: 3. The CDR3 contains 14 residues. Germline lookup yields CDR1 SNHLY and CDR2 FYNNEI. Use of 60 Vbeta and 13 Jbeta primers characterized the PCR. Using immunoSEQ multiplex PCR, the repertoire was profiled, and TCRdb retains in-frame clones only, with some absent. The table shows approximately 80,000 clones, with 60% to 75% occurring only once. This sample is part of a study of cytomegalovirus exposure and HLA in healthy donors. Study as a whole: HLA-typed donors were the source of about 85 million unique TCRs, which an early data release held.

Study-wide results and caveats: When a later analysis was performed, an Asian-associated ancestry cluster reportedly had fewer N-insertions than the roughly 690-donor mean.

This clonotype originated in a woman aged 40 to 50 in good health and CMV-seropositive. V and J are TRBV2 and TRBJ2-5; 9 positions agree with TRBD2. Material for sequencing was PBMCs. CDR3 protein: CASSAGGPQETQYF. DNA for the CDR3: TGTGCCAGCAGCGCGGGAGGGCCCCAAGAGACCCAGTACTTC.